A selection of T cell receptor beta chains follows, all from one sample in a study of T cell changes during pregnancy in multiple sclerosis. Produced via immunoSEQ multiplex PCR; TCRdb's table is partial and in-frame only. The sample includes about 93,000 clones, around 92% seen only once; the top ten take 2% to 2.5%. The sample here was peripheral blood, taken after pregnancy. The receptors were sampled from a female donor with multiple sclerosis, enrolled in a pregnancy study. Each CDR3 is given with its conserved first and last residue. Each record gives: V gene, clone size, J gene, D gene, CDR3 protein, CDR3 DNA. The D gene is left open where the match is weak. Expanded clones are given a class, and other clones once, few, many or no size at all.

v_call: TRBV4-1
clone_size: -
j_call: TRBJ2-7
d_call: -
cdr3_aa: CASSQEFGVWNEQYF
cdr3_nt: TGCGCCAGCAGCCAAGAGTTCGGGGTGTGGAACGAGCAGTACTTC

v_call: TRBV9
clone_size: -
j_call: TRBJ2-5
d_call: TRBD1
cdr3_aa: CASSAGGTGGDPIWETQYF
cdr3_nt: TGTGCCAGCAGCGCCGGCGGGACAGGGGGGGACCCTATCTGGGAGACCCAGTACTTC

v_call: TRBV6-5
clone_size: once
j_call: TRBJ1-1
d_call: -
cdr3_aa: CASSYTLNTEAFF
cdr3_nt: TGTGCCAGCAGTTATACACTGAACACTGAAGCTTTCTTT

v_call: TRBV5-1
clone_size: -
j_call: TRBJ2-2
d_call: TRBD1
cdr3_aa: CASNRGQGDTGELFF
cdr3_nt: TGCGCCAGCAACAGGGGACAGGGTGACACCGGGGAGCTGTTTTTT

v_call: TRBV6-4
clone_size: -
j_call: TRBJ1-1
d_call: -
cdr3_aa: CASSVEHMNTEAFF
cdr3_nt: TGTGCCAGCAGTGTGGAGCATATGAACACTGAAGCTTTCTTT

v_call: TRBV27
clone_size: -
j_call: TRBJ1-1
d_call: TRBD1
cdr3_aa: CASSFRQGGEAFF
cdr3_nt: TGTGCCAGCAGTTTCCGACAGGGCGGTGAAGCTTTCTTT

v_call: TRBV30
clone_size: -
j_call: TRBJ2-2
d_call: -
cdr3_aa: CAWSRYTGELFF
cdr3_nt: TGTGCCTGGAGTCGGTACACCGGGGAGCTGTTTTTT

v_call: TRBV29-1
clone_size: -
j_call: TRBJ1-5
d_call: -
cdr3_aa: CSVVAGSSNQPQHF
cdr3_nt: TGCAGCGTTGTGGCGGGTTCCAGCAATCAGCCCCAGCATTTT

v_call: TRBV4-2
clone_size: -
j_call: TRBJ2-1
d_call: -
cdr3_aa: CASSQAGGPLQFF
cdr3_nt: TGTGCCAGCAGCCAAGCGGGGGGCCCGCTACAGTTCTTC

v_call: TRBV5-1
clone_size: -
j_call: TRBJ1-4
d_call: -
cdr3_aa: CASSLGQGSPNEKLFF
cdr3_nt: TGCGCCAGCAGCTTGGGGCAGGGGTCACCTAATGAAAAACTGTTTTTT

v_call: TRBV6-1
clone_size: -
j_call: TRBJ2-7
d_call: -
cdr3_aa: CAHRRDFQTYEQYF
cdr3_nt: TGTGCCCACAGGAGGGACTTCCAAACCTACGAGCAGTACTTC

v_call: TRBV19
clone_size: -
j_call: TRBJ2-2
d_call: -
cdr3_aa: CASSTMRETGELFF
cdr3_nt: TGTGCCAGTAGTACTATGAGGGAAACCGGGGAGCTGTTTTTT

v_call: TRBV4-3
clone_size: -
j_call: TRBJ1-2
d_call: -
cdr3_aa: CASSQTQGNYGYTF
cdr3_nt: TGCGCCAGCAGCCAAACACAGGGTAACTATGGCTACACCTTC

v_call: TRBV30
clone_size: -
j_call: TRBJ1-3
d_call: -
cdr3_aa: CAWSVPGSGNTIYF
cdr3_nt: TGTGCCTGGAGTGTACCGGGCTCTGGAAACACCATATATTTT

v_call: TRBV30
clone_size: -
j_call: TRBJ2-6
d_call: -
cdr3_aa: CAWGPDRFSGANVLTF
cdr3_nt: TGTGCCTGGGGTCCTGACAGGTTCTCTGGGGCCAACGTCCTGACTTTC

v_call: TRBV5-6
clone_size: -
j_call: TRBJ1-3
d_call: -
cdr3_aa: CASSSPVGRETGNTIYF
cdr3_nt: TGTGCCAGCAGCTCCCCGGTCGGCAGGGAAACCGGAAACACCATATATTTT

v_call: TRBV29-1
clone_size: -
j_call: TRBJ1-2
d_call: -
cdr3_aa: CSVEGRDRSIGGYTF
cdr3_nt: TGCAGCGTGGAGGGAAGGGACCGTTCTATCGGTGGCTACACCTTC

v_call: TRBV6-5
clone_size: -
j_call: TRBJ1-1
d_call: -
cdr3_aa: CASSSYTEAFF
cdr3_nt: TGTGCCAGCAGCAGTTACACTGAAGCTTTCTTT

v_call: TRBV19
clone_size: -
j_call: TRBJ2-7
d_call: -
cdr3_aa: CASSMEGASEQYF
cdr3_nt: TGTGCCAGTAGTATGGAGGGGGCGTCCGAGCAGTACTTC

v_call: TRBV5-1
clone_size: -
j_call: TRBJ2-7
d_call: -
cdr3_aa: CASSLSPGAYEQYF
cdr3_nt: TGCGCCAGCAGCTTGTCGCCGGGGGCCTACGAGCAGTACTTC

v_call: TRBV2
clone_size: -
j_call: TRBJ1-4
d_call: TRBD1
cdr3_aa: CASSPGTGMATNEKLFF
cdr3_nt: TGTGCCAGCAGTCCCGGGACAGGGATGGCAACTAATGAAAAACTGTTTTTT

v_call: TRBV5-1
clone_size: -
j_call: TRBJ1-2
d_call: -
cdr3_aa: CASSRARGGGSYGYTF
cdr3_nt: TGCGCCAGCAGCCGGGCCCGGGGAGGGGGGTCCTATGGCTACACCTTC

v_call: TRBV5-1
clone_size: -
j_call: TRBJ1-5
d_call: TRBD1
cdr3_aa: CASSAMTGLNQPQHF
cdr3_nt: TGCGCCAGCAGCGCAATGACAGGGCTCAATCAGCCCCAGCATTTT

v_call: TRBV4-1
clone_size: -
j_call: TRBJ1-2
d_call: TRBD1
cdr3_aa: CASSQEALGTEIYGYTF
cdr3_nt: TGCGCCAGCAGCCAAGAGGCACTCGGGACAGAAATCTATGGCTACACCTTC

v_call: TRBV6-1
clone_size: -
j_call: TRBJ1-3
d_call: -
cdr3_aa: CASSEAPGSGNTIYF
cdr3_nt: TGTGCCAGCAGTGAAGCTCCGGGGTCTGGAAACACCATATATTTT

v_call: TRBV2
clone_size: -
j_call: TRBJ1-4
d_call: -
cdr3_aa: CASSVQGSTNEKLFF
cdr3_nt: TGTGCCAGCAGTGTTCAGGGTTCGACTAATGAAAAACTGTTTTTT

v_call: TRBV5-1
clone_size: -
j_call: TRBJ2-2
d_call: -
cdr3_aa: CASSLLGTVSYGELFF
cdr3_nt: TGCGCCAGCAGCTTGTTGGGGACTGTATCGTACGGGGAGCTGTTTTTT

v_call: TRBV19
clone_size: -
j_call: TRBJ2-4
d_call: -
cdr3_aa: CASSIDGWGDIQYF
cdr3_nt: TGTGCCAGTAGTATAGATGGGTGGGGGGACATTCAGTACTTC

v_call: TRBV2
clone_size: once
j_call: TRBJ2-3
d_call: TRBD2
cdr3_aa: CASIGLAGIHPRRLDTDTQYF
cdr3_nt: TGTGCCAGCATTGGACTAGCGGGAATACACCCCCGAAGACTCGACACAGATACGCAGTATTTT

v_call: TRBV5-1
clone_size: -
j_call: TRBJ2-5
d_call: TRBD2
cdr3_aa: CASSGIGTSVQETQYF
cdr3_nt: TGCGCCAGCAGCGGGATCGGGACTAGCGTGCAAGAGACCCAGTACTTC

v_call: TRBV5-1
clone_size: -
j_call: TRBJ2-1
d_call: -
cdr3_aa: CASSLISSYNEQFF
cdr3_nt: TGCGCCAGCAGCTTGATCAGCTCCTACAATGAGCAGTTCTTC

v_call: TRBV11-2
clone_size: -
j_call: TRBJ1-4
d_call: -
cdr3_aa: CASSLAPGGEKLFF
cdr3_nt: TGTGCCAGCAGCTTAGCCCCAGGAGGGGAAAAACTGTTTTTT